This T cell receptor (beta chain) was captured by sequencing in a study of cytomegalovirus exposure and HLA in healthy donors. Trimming removed 4 bases from V and 3 bases from J; junction bases left unmatched: 4. CDR3 size: 14 residues. Germline-derived CDR1 and CDR2 are ENHRY and SYGVKD. The primer mix had 60 Vbeta and 13 Jbeta primers. The assay was immunoSEQ multiplex PCR, and TCRdb's table has in-frame clones only and misses some. Here the sample spans approximately 150,000 clones, roughly 74% being singletons. The chain uses TRBV10-3 and TRBJ2-3, with 7 bases that match TRBD1. This TCR was recovered from a man aged 40-49 years in good health and CMV-seronegative. Material for sequencing was PBMCs. The CDR3 nucleotides read TGTGCCATCAGTGCCGACAGGGCGACAGATACGCAGTATTTT. Residues: CAISADRATDTQYF.